These 18 T cell receptor beta chains came from one sample sequenced in a study of T cell responses to AZD1222 COVID-19 vaccine. Sequencing was performed with immunoSEQ multiplex PCR; in TCRdb, only in-frame clones are kept and a portion is missing. The sample has around 95,000 clones, about 88% seen once. The source material was peripheral blood, sampled on day 0 of AZD1222 vaccination. All receptors derive from an adult in good health.

This chain uses TRBV3-1 (or the pseudogene TRBV3-2) with TRBJ2-1; D gene uncertain. Germline values: CDR1 LGHDT, CDR2 YNNKEL (reference sequence). This CDR3 spans 12 amino acids. The V end was cut by 1 base, the J end by 8 bases, with 6 bases between. The CDR3 DNA follows: TGTGCCAGCAGCCAAGCTTCCGATGAGCAGTTCTTC. As protein: CASSQASDEQFF.

The chain carries TRBV9 and TRBJ1-1; no clear D. The CDR3 has 13 amino acids. The V gene's germline CDR1 is SGDLS and CDR2 YYNGEE. The V gene lost 2 bases and the J gene lost 0 bases, with 5 bases spanning the gap. CDR3 bases: TGTGCCAGCAGCGTGCAACTGAACACTGAAGCTTTCTTT. Translated, it gives CASSVQLNTEAFF. Supplemented by reference TRBV9 and TRBJ1-1, the full variable domain reads DSGVTQTPKHLITATGQRVTLRCSPRSGDLSVYWYQQSLDQGLQFLIQYYNGEERAKGNILERFSAQQFPDLHSELNLSSLELGDSALYFCASSVQLNTEAFFGQGTRLTVV.

The chain couples TRBV9 to TRBJ2-1; D not resolved. The V gene lost 0 bases and the J gene lost 4 bases, with 5 bases spanning the gap. The V gene's germline CDR1 is SGDLS and CDR2 YYNGEE. CDR3 length: 13 amino acids. The DNA for the CDR3 is TGTGCCAGCAGCGTAGCTATTTACAATGAGCAGTTCTTC. Protein: CASSVAIYNEQFF.

The chain has TRBV11-2 and TRBJ2-1; D remains ambiguous. The V gene lost 5 bases and the J gene lost 13 bases, with 18 bases spanning the gap. The CDR3 runs to 13 residues. Germline CDR1 SGHAT, CDR2 FQNNGV. CDR3 protein: CASSPSPELYQFF. Written as DNA, the CDR3 is TGTGCCAGCAGCCCCAGCCCAGAACTGTATCAGTTCTTC.

As for this clone: It is likely a read error, because the conserved phenylalanine at the end of the CDR3 is missing. The limits of the CDR3 on the DNA are not certain, so only TCRdb's listed CDR3 is given. The chain has TRBV9 and TRBJ1-1; the table calls TRBD1, which could not be checked here. A total of 15 residues make up the CDR3, ends included. Germline CDR1 and CDR2: SGDLS and YYNGEE. The CDR3: CASSVDSNRLIVSLC.

The chain links TRBV30 to TRBJ2-1; D unresolved. CDR1 is GTSNPN and CDR2 is SVGIG in the germline V gene (reference sequence). Between the trimmed V and J ends, which lost 8 bases and 12 bases, there was a span of 17 bases. The CDR3 length is 11 residues. The CDR3 DNA reads TGTGCCGGACGCTCTACAAAGGGGCAGTTCTTC. It yields the protein CAGRSTKGQFF. Full variable domain (outside the CDR3, taken from reference TRBV30 and TRBJ2-1): SQTIHQWPATLVQPVGSPLSLECTVEGTSNPNLYWYRQAAGRGLQLLFYSVGIGQISSEVPQNLSASRPQDRQFILSSKKLLLSDSGFYLCAGRSTKGQFFGPGTRLTVL.

The CDR3 sequence: CASSMWVGRVMNTEAFF. The CDR3 DNA reads TGTGCCAGTAGTATGTGGGTTGGCCGAGTCATGAACACTGAAGCTTTCTTT. The chain couples TRBV19 to TRBJ1-1; D not certain. The CDR3 is 17 residues long. Trimming stripped 3 bases from V and 0 bases from J, with 17 bases between. The V gene's germline CDR1 is LNHDA and CDR2 SQIVND (reference sequence).

The V gene is TRBV2, the J gene TRBJ1-2; maybe TRBD1 (5 bases). CDR1 and CDR2 (germline): SNHLY, FYNNEI. With 6 bases removed from V and 4 bases from J, the gap between germline ends came to 12 bases. CDR3 length: 13 amino acids. For the CDR3, the DNA is TGTGCCAGCAGGGGGGATTTGACCTATGGCTACACCTTC. This translates into CASRGDLTYGYTF.

This clone was recorded only once. The chain joins TRBV18 to TRBJ2-3, with 8 bases that match TRBD2. With V trimmed by 3 bases and J by 2 bases, 7 bases remained unmatched. The germline V gene has CDR1 KGHSH and CDR2 LQKENI. CDR3 size: 16 residues. The DNA for the CDR3 is TGTGCCAGCTCACCTGACCGGGAGGGCGTCACAGATACGCAGTATTTT. Translation: CASSPDREGVTDTQYF.

V and J are TRBV2 and TRBJ2-7; perhaps D is TRBD1 or TRBD2 (5 bases each). Germline CDR1 and CDR2: SNHLY and FYNNEI. The CDR3 spans 10 residues. Trimming stripped 10 bases from V and 5 bases from J, with 9 bases between. CDR3 in DNA: TGTGCCACCCGGGGACACGAGCAGTACTTC. This sequence encodes CATRGHEQYF. Complete variable domain (other parts from reference TRBV2 and TRBJ2-7): EPEVTQTPSHQVTQMGQEVILRCVPISNHLYFYWYRQILGQKVEFLVSFYNNEISEKSEIFDDQFSVERPDGSNFTLKIRSTKLEDSAMYFCATRGHEQYFGPGTRLTVT.

The chain has TRBV2 and TRBJ2-7; no firm D call. Trimming removed 3 bases at V and 2 bases at J, with 11 bases between. Germline V gives CDR1 SNHLY, CDR2 FYNNEI. The CDR3 is 14 amino acids. This CDR3 is CASSEGPTPYEQYF. In DNA form, the CDR3 reads TGTGCCAGCAGTGAGGGTCCCACACCCTACGAGCAGTACTTC.

The CDR3 nucleotides are TGTGCCAGCAGTTACTCGTCGGGGGCGGGAATGCATAATGAGCAGTTCTTC. Amino acid sequence: CASSYSSGAGMHNEQFF. The chain links TRBV6-2 or TRBV6-3 to TRBJ2-1; D might be TRBD1 or TRBD2, each matching 6 bases. Trimming left V 0 bases short and J 7 bases short, with 19 bases between. Germline V gene data show CDR1 as MNHEY and CDR2 as SVGEGT. The CDR3 length is 17 residues.

The chain carries TRBV28 and TRBJ1-5; D ambiguous. Trimming removed 6 bases at V and 4 bases at J, with 7 bases between. The CDR3 runs to 12 residues. Germline-derived CDR1 and CDR2 are MDHEN and SYDVKM. Here the CDR3 reads CASRSGNQPQHF. Here the CDR3 DNA reads TGTGCCAGCAGATCGGGGAATCAGCCCCAGCATTTT.

This chain links TRBV19 with TRBJ1-5; 7 bases fit TRBD1. CDR1 LNHDA and CDR2 SQIVND come from the germline V gene (reference sequence). CDR3 size: 17 residues. The V and J ends lost 6 bases and 5 bases, in that order; junction bases with no gene match: 16. CDR3 protein: CASRGYLGTAPDQPQHF. As DNA, the CDR3 is TGTGCCAGTAGGGGTTACCTGGGGACAGCCCCTGATCAGCCCCAGCATTTT.

This clone has a single count. This rearrangement joins TRBV7-8 to TRBJ2-7, with unresolved D. The CDR3 is 13 residues long. Germline values: CDR1 SGHVS, CDR2 FQNEAQ. The V and J ends lost 3 bases and 1 base respectively, with 7 bases between them. The CDR3 bases are TGTGCCAGCAGCTTCGGCGGTTCCTACGAGCAGTACTTC. Its translation is CASSFGGSYEQYF.

The chain combines TRBV19 with TRBJ1-6; D may be TRBD1 (5 bases). Between the trimmed V and J ends, which lost 6 bases and 10 bases, there was a span of 19 bases. Germline V gene lookup returns CDR1 LNHDA and CDR2 SQIVND (reference sequence). The CDR3 totals 15 residues. The CDR3: CASRGRTEGVSPLHF. The CDR3 DNA is TGTGCCAGTAGGGGACGGACGGAGGGAGTCTCACCCCTCCACTTT.

This CDR3 reads CSVESGLRETQYF. The CDR3 region has the DNA TGCAGCGTTGAATCGGGACTGCGGGAGACCCAGTACTTC. The chain has TRBV29-1 and TRBJ2-5, with a weak D call TRBD2 (6 bases). The CDR3 runs 13 residues. Deletions cut 2 bases from V and 5 bases from J, with 12 bases between. Germline CDR1 reads SQVTM; CDR2 reads ANQGSEA.

The rearrangement joins TRBV4-2 to TRBJ2-7; TRBD2 aligns across 7 bases. CDR1 LGHNA and CDR2 YNFKEQ come from the germline V gene. Unmatched junction bases numbered 13, after V lost 0 bases and J lost 5 bases. The CDR3 covers 17 residues. The DNA for the CDR3 is TGTGCCAGCAGCCAAGACCCCCCCGGCGGGAGTTGGCACGAGCAGTACTTC. Translating it yields CASSQDPPGGSWHEQYF.